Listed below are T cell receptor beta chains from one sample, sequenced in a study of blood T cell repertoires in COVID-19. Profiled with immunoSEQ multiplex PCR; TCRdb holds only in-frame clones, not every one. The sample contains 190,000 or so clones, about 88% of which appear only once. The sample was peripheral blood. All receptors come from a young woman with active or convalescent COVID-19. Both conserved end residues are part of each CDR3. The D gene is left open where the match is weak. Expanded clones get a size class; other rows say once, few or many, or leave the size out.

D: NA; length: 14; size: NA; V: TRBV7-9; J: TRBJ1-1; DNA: TGTGCCAGCAGCTTACACACAGGGAACACTGAAGCTTTCTTT; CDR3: CASSLHTGNTEAFF
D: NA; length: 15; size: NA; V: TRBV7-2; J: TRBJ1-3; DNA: TGTGCCAGCAGCCCCCAGGTCCTCTCTGGAAACACCATATATTTT; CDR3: CASSPQVLSGNTIYF
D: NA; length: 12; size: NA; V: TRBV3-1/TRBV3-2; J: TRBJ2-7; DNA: TGTGCCAGCAGCCTTGGAGGTTACGAGCAGTACTTC; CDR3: CASSLGGYEQYF
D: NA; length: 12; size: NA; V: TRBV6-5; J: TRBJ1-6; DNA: TGTGCCAAAGGGCAGGGGAATTCACCCCTCCACTTT; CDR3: CAKGQGNSPLHF
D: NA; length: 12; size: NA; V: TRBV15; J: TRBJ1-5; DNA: TGTGCCACCAGCAGAGATCGTCAGCCCCAGCATTTT; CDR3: CATSRDRQPQHF
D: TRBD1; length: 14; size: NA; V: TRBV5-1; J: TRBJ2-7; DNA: TGCGCCAGCAGCTTGGGACAGGGGGTATACGAGCAGTACTTC; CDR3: CASSLGQGVYEQYF
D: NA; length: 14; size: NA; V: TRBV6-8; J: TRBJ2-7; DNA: TGTGCCAGCACTAAGGGGTCTCCTTTGAGCGAGCAGTACTTC; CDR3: CASTKGSPLSEQYF
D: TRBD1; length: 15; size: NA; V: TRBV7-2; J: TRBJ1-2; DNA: TGTGCCAGCAGCCGGAACCGGGACAGGGTGTATGGCTACACCTTC; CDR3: CASSRNRDRVYGYTF
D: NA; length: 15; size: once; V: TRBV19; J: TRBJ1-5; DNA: TGTGCCAGTAGCTCAGGGGAGAGGAGCAATCAGCCCCAGCATTTT; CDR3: CASSSGERSNQPQHF
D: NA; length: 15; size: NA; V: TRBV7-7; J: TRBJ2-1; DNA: TGTGCTAGCAGCTCCCAGGCGGGGCCCTACAATGAGCAGTTCTTC; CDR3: CASSSQAGPYNEQFF
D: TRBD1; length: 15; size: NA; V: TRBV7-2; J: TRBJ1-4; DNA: TGTGCCAGCAGCTTAACCGGGACAGGTCTCGAAAAACTGTTTTTT; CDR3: CASSLTGTGLEKLFF
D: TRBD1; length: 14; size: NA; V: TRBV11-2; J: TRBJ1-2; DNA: TGTGCCAGCAGCATGGGACAGGGAGACTATGGCTACACCTTC; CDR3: CASSMGQGDYGYTF
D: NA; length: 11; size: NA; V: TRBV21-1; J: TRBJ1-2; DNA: TGTGCCGACAGGACGGGGGGTGGCTACACCTTC; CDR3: CADRTGGGYTF
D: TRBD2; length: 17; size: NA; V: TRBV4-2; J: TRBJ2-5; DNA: TGTGCCAGCAGCCAAGTTGGTAGCGGGAAGTTGGAAGAGACCCAGTACTTC; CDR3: CASSQVGSGKLEETQYF
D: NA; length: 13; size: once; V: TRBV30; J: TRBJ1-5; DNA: TGTGCCTGGAGTGTAGCGGGGAATCAGCCCCAGCATTTT; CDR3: CAWSVAGNQPQHF
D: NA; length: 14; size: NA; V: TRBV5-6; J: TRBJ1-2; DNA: TGTGCCAGCAGCTTGGGTCAGGCCTCCTATGGCTACACCTTC; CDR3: CASSLGQASYGYTF
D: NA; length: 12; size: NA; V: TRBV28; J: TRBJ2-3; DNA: TGTGCCAGCAACCCGACAGGAGATACGCAGTATTTT; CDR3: CASNPTGDTQYF
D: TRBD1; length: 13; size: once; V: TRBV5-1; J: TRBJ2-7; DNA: TGCGCCAGCAGCGGGGACAGGGGGTACGAGCAGTACTTC; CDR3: CASSGDRGYEQYF
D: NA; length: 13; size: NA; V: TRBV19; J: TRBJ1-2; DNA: TGTGCCAGTACTGAAACAGGGCGGTATGGCTACACCTTC; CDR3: CASTETGRYGYTF
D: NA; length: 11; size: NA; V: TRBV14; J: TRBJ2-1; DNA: TGTGCCAGCAGTCATTACAATGAGCAGTTCTTC; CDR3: CASSHYNEQFF
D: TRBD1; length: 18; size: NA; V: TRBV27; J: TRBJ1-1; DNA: TGTGCCAGCACATACCTTGTTGGGACAGGGAAGGTCGGGACTGAAGCTTTCTTT; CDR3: CASTYLVGTGKVGTEAFF